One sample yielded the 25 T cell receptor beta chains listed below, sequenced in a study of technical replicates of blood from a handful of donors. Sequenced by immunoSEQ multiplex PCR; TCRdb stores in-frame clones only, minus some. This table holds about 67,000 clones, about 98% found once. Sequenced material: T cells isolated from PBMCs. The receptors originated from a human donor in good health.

The CDR3 bases are TGTGCCAGCAGCGTAGAGGGGGTAACCGGGGGGAAACTGTTTTTT. It is translated as CASSVEGVTGGKLFF. V gene TRBV9 combines with J gene TRBJ1-4; D is perhaps TRBD1 (6 bases). Germline V CDR1 and CDR2: SGDLS, YYNGEE. Trimming shortened V by 0 bases and J by 11 bases, and 17 bases separated the two germline ends. The CDR3 extends over 15 amino acids.

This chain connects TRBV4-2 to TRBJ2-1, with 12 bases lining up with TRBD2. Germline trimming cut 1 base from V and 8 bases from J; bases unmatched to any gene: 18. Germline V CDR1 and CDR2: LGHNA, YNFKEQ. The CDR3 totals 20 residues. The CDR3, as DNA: TGTGCCAGCAGCCAAGTTTTGCCCCTAGCGGGGGGGCAGTTTATCCATGAGCAGTTCTTC. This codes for CASSQVLPLAGGQFIHEQFF.

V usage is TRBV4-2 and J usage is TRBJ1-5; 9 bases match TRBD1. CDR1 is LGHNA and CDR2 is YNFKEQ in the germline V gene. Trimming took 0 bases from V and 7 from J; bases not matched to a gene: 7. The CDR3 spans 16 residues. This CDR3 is CASSQEVGQGYQPQHF. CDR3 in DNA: TGTGCCAGCAGCCAAGAGGTGGGACAGGGTTACCAGCCCCAGCATTTT.

The CDR3 loop is CASSLGQLNTEAFF. The DNA of the CDR3 is TGTGCCAGCAGCCTGGGACAGTTGAACACTGAAGCTTTCTTT. V gene TRBV4-2 combines with J gene TRBJ1-1, with 7 bases that match TRBD1. Germline V lookup: CDR1 LGHNA, CDR2 YNFKEQ. The trim removed 4 bases at V and 0 bases at J, leaving 2 bases unmatched. The CDR3 has 14 residues.

Here the CDR3 reads CASSLGGSRHEQYF. CDR3 coding DNA: TGTGCCAGCAGCTTAGGCGGGAGTCGACACGAGCAGTACTTC. The chain uses TRBV11-3 and TRBJ2-7, with TRBD2 matching 7 bases. Germline CDR1 reads SGHNT; CDR2 reads YENEEA. The CDR3 extends over 14 amino acids. V gave up 1 base and J gave up 5 bases; unmatched junction bases: 5.

CDR3 bases: TGTGCCAGCAGTGGAGAAACAGGGGCCGGGCAGCCCCAGCATTTT. As protein: CASSGETGAGQPQHF. This chain uses TRBV6-1 with TRBJ1-5; 7 nucleotides line up with TRBD1. The germline gives CDR1 MNHNS, CDR2 SASEGT. The CDR3 sequence is 15 residues long. V shed 4 bases, J shed 7 bases, and the junction held 10 bases outside the gene matches.

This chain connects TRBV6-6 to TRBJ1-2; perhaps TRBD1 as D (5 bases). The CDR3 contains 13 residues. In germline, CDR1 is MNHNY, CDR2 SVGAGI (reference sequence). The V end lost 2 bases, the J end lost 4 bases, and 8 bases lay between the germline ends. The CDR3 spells CASSYTRVYGYTF. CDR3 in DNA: TGTGCCAGCAGTTACACCAGGGTCTATGGCTACACCTTC.

The CDR3 DNA follows: TGCGCCAGCAGCTTGACTAGCGGGACCTCCAAGGTATGGTACTTC. Its protein is CASSLTSGTSKVWYF. This chain joins TRBV5-1 and TRBJ2-4; 10 bases line up with TRBD2. The germline gives CDR1 SGHRS, CDR2 YFSETQ. This CDR3 has 15 residues. V trimming: 1 base; J trimming: 15 bases; junction bases outside the gene matches: 13.

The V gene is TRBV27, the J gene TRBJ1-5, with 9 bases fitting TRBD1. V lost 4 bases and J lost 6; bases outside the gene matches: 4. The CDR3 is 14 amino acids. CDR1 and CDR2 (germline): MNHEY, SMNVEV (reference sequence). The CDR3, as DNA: TGTGCCAGCAGTTCTCAGACAGGGGGTCAGCCCCAGCATTTT. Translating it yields CASSSQTGGQPQHF.

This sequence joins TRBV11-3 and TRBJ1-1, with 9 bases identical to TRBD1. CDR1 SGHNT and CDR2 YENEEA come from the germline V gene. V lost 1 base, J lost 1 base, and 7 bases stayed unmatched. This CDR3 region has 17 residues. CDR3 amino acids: CASSLVFTDRGNTEAFF. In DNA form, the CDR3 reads TGTGCCAGCAGCTTAGTGTTTACGGACAGGGGGAACACTGAAGCTTTCTTT.

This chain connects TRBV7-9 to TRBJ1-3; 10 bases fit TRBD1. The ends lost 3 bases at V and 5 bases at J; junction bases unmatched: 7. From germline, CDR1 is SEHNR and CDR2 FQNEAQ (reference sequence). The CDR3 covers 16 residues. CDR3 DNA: TGTGCCAGCAGCTTTACCCCGGGACAGGGGAGAAACACCATATATTTT. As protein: CASSFTPGQGRNTIYF.

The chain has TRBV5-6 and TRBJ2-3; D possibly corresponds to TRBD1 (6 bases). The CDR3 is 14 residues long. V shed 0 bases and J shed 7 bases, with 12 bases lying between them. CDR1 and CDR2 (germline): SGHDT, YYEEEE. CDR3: CASSLALTGYTQYF. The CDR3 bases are TGTGCCAGCAGCTTGGCTTTGACAGGCTATACGCAGTATTTT.

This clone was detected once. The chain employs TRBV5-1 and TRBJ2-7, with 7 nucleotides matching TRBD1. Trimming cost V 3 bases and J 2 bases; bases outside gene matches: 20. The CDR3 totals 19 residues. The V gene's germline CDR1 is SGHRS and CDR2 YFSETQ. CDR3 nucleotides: TGCGCCAGCAGCTGGGGGACAGATCTCTCCTCTCGTCCCACCTACGAGCAGTACTTC. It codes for CASSWGTDLSSRPTYEQYF.

CDR3 amino acids: CASSYGAGKSYEQYF. CDR3 sequence (DNA): TGTGCCAGCAGTTATGGGGCGGGGAAATCCTACGAGCAGTACTTC. The gene calls are TRBV6-6 and TRBJ2-7; D might be TRBD2 (6 bases). The germline V gene encodes CDR1 MNHNY and CDR2 SVGAGI (reference sequence). V dropped 3 bases and J dropped 1 base, with 13 bases sitting between them. The length of the CDR3 is 15 residues.

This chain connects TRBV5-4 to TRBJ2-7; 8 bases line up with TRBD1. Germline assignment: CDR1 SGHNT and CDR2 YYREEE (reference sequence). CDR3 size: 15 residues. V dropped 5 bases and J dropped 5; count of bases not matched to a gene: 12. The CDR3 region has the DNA TGTGCCAGCAGTCCCCACATGGACAGGGCCCACGAGCAGTACTTC. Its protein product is CASSPHMDRAHEQYF.

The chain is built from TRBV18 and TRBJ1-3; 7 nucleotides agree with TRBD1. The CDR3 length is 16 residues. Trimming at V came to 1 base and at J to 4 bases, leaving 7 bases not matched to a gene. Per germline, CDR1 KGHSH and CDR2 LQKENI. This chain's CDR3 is CASSPLGQVEGNTIYF. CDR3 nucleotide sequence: TGTGCCAGCTCACCACTTGGACAGGTAGAAGGAAACACCATATATTTT.

Here the CDR3 reads CASSAFLPGDSFYEQYF. The CDR3 DNA is TGTGCCAGCAGTGCCTTCTTACCCGGGGATTCCTTCTACGAGCAGTACTTC. V gene TRBV25-1 combines with J gene TRBJ2-7; D is perhaps TRBD2 (5 bases). CDR3 size: 17 residues. Trimming took 4 bases from V and 3 from J, leaving 22 bases between them. From germline, CDR1 is MGHDK and CDR2 SYGVNS.

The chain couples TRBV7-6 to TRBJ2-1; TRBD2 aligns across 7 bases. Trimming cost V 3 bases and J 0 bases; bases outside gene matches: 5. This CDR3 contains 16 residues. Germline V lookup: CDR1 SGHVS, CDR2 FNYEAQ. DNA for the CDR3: TGTGCCAGCAGCTTTAGCGGGTCTAGCTCCTACAATGAGCAGTTCTTC. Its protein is CASSFSGSSSYNEQFF.

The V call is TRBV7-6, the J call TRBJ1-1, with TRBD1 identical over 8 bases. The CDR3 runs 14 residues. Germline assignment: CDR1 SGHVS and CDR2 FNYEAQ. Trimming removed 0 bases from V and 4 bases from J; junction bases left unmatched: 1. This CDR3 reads CASSLATGGTEAFF. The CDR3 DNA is TGTGCCAGCAGCTTAGCTACAGGGGGCACTGAAGCTTTCTTT.

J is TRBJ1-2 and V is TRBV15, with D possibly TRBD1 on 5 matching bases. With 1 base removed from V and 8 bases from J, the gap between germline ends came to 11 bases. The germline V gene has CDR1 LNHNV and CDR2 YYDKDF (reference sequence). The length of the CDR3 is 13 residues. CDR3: CATSRVKGEGYTF. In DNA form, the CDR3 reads TGTGCCACCAGCAGAGTTAAAGGGGAAGGCTACACCTTC.

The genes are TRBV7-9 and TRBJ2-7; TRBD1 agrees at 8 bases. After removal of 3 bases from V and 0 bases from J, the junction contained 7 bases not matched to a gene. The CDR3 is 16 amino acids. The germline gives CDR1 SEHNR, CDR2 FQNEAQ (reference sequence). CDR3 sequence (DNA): TGTGCCAGCAGCTTGTCACGCGGACAGGGCTCCTACGAGCAGTACTTC. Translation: CASSLSRGQGSYEQYF. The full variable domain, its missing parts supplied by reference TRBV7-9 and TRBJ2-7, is DTGVSQNPRHKITKRGQNVTFRCDPISEHNRLYWYRQTLGQGPEFLTYFQNEAQLEKSRLLSDRFSAERPKGSFSTLEIQRTEQGDSAMYLCASSLSRGQGSYEQYFGPGTRLTVT.

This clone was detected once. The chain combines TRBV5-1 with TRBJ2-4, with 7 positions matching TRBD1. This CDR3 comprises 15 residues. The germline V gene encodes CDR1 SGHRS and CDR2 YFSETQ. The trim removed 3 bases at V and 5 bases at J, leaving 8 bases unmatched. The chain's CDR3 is CASSSPRQGQNIQYF. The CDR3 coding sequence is TGCGCCAGCAGCTCGCCCAGACAGGGCCAAAACATTCAGTACTTC.

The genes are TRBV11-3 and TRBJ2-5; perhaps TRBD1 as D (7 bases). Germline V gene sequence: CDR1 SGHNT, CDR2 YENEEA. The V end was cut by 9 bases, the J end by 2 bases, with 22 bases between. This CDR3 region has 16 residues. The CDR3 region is CASPSGQGEEQETQYF. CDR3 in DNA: TGTGCCAGTCCCAGCGGTCAGGGGGAGGAGCAAGAGACCCAGTACTTC.

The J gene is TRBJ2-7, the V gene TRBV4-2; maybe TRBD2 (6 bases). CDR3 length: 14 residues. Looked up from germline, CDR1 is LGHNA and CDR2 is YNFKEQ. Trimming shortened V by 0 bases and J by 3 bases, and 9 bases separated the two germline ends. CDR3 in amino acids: CASSQDPGVYEQYF. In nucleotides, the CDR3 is TGTGCCAGCAGCCAAGATCCGGGGGTCTACGAGCAGTACTTC.

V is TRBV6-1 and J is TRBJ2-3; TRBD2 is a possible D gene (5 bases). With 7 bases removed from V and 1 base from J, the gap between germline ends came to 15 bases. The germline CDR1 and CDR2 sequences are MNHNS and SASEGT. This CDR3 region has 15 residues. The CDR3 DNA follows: TGTGCCAGCACAGCCCGAACTAGGGGCACAGATACGCAGTATTTT. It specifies CASTARTRGTDTQYF.